Sequencing of this T cell receptor (beta chain) was carried out in a study of T cells in Graves' hyperthyroidism and ophthalmopathy. Per the germline V gene, CDR1 is SQVTM and CDR2 is ANQGSEA. The CDR3 length is 15 residues. V shed 6 bases, J shed 5 bases, and the junction held 13 bases outside the gene matches. There were TCR beta CDR3 regions amplified from RNA transcripts. Using the HTBI primer set, a first-round RT-PCR was run on the TCR CDR3. Each CDR3 protein is one row after TCRdb ran MiXCR on the multiplex PCR reads. The sample yields some 650,000 distinct CDR3 sequences, approximately 15% seen once.

The TCR originated in a woman aged 40 to 50 with Graves' ophthalmopathy. Sample: blood. This chain joins TRBV29-1 and TRBJ2-3, with 8 bases lining up with TRBD2. CDR3 in amino acids: CSVGKPSGSRDTQYF. CDR3 coding DNA: TGCAGCGTGGGTAAACCGAGCGGGAGCCGAGATACGCAGTATTTT.